The 27 T cell receptor beta chains below were found in one sample sequenced in a study of cytomegalovirus exposure and HLA in healthy donors. The study ran its PCR with 60 Vbeta and 13 Jbeta primers. The repertoire was sequenced with immunoSEQ multiplex PCR; TCRdb's copy has only in-frame clones and lacks some. The sample lists roughly 180,000 clones, around a tenth occurring once. The specimen was PBMCs. Receptors were obtained from a woman aged 25 to 45 in good health and CMV-seropositive.

J is TRBJ1-1 and V is TRBV7-2; 8 nucleotides align to TRBD1. This CDR3 spans 13 amino acids. The V gene end was trimmed by 5 bases and the J gene end by 4 bases; junction bases not matched to a gene: 3. In germline, CDR1 is SGHTA, CDR2 FQGNSA. CDR3 in DNA: TGTGCCAGCAGCGCACAGGGGGGCACTGAAGCTTTCTTT. Translated, it gives CASSAQGGTEAFF. The full variable domain, in which reference TRBV7-2 and TRBJ1-1 provide the parts outside the CDR3, is GAGVSQSPSNKVTEKGKDVELRCDPISGHTALYWYRQSLGQGLEFLIYFQGNSAPDKSGLPSDRFSAERTGGSVSTLTIQRTQQEDSAVYLCASSAQGGTEAFFGQGTRLTVV.

V gene TRBV7-2 combines with J gene TRBJ1-1, with D possibly TRBD1 on 6 matching bases. The V and J ends lost 1 base and 4 bases respectively, with 22 bases between them. This CDR3 has 18 residues. The germline V gene has CDR1 SGHTA and CDR2 FQGNSA. The CDR3 sequence: CASSLGVQGTRKTTEAFF. The DNA for the CDR3 is TGTGCCAGCAGCTTAGGAGTTCAGGGGACGAGGAAAACCACTGAAGCTTTCTTT.

A few counts support this clone. This chain joins TRBV30 and TRBJ2-2, with D uncertain. CDR1 is GTSNPN and CDR2 is SVGIG in the germline V gene (reference sequence). Deletions cut 0 bases from V and 5 bases from J, with 7 bases between. The CDR3 has 13 amino acids. Written as DNA, the CDR3 is TGTGCCTGGAGTGTGTCCGAGACCGGGGAGCTGTTTTTT. Protein sequence: CAWSVSETGELFF.

The chain carries TRBV6-4 and TRBJ2-1; no clear D gene. This CDR3 contains 15 residues. The V end lost 3 bases, the J end lost 0 bases, and 9 bases lay between the germline ends. Per germline, CDR1 MRHNA and CDR2 SNTAGT. CDR3 region: CASSEVLGSYNEQFF. CDR3 nucleotide sequence: TGTGCCAGCAGTGAGGTCCTAGGCTCCTACAATGAGCAGTTCTTC.

This clone came up a few times. The chain recombines TRBV7-9 with TRBJ2-1, with no clear D. V lost 1 base and J lost 4, with 11 bases in between. The CDR3 consists of 15 residues. CDR1 and CDR2 (germline): SEHNR, FQNEAQ (reference sequence). Written as DNA, the CDR3 is TGTGCCAGCAGCTTAGGAGGCTTGTATTACAATGAGCAGTTCTTC. Translated, it gives CASSLGGLYYNEQFF. The full variable domain, in which reference TRBV7-9 and TRBJ2-1 provide the parts outside the CDR3, is DTGVSQNPRHKITKRGQNVTFRCDPISEHNRLYWYRQTLGQGPEFLTYFQNEAQLEKSRLLSDRFSAERPKGSFSTLEIQRTEQGDSAMYLCASSLGGLYYNEQFFGPGTRLTVL.

This clone was detected a few times. The chain joins TRBV21-1 to TRBJ1-2; the DNA was not compared with TRBD1, the D call given in the table. TRBV21-1 counts as a pseudogene. CDR3 length equals 15 residues. The CDR3 reads CASSKAGQGGEGYTF. The CDR3 nucleotides are TGTGCCAGCAGCAAAGCGGGACAGGGGGGGGAAGGCTACACCTTC.

This clone came up a few times. The chain has TRBV5-1 and TRBJ2-7; no definite D call. The V and J ends lost 0 bases and 2 bases respectively, with 9 bases between them. CDR3 length: 14 residues. The germline V gene encodes CDR1 SGHRS and CDR2 YFSETQ. CDR3 region: CASSLVPGAYEQYF. In DNA form, the CDR3 reads TGCGCCAGCAGCTTGGTTCCAGGCGCCTACGAGCAGTACTTC. The variable domain in full, with the rest retrieved from reference TRBV5-1 and TRBJ2-7, is KAGVTQTPRYLIKTRGQQVTLSCSPISGHRSVSWYQQTPGQGLQFLFEYFSETQRNKGNFPGRFSGRQFSNSRSEMNVSTLELGDSALYLCASSLVPGAYEQYFGPGTRLTVT.

This clone has a handful of counts. The V call is TRBV7-6, the J call TRBJ1-3; the match to TRBD1 covers 7 bases. CDR1 SGHVS and CDR2 FNYEAQ come from the germline V gene. The CDR3 loop spans 16 amino acids. V lost 1 base to trimming and J lost 4 bases; unmatched junction nucleotides: 7. The CDR3 coding sequence is TGTGCCAGCAGCTTAGGTGGAAGGGGGCCCGGAAACACCATATATTTT. This sequence encodes CASSLGGRGPGNTIYF.

The genes are TRBV6-1 and TRBJ1-2; TRBD1 matches 7 bases. The V segment lost 6 bases and the J segment 1 base; nucleotides outside the gene matches: 2. Germline CDR1 and CDR2: MNHNS and SASEGT. This CDR3 has 13 amino acids. As DNA, the CDR3 is TGTGCCAGCAGAGGGGGCGGTAACTATGGCTACACCTTC. Its protein product is CASRGGGNYGYTF.

About this clone: The sample contains more than one DNA sequence encoding this CDR3. The chain links TRBV5-1 to TRBJ1-1; TRBD1 agrees at 9 bases. Germline V gene lookup returns CDR1 SGHRS and CDR2 YFSETQ. This CDR3 has 15 amino acids. J was trimmed by 10 bases and V by 0 bases; bases with no gene match: 10. The CDR3 bases are TGCGCCAGCAGCTTGGAAGGGACAGGGTCCGCGGTAGCTTTCTTT. Translation gives CASSLEGTGSAVAFF.

This clone has just a few counts. The V gene is TRBV6-1, the J gene TRBJ2-1, with D tentatively TRBD2 (6 bases). The CDR3 has 15 amino acids. Germline CDR1 and CDR2: MNHNS and SASEGT. Trimming took 6 bases from V and 3 from J, leaving 15 bases between them. CDR3 sequence: CASSDPGLVYNEQFF. The DNA for the CDR3 is TGTGCCAGCAGCGACCCGGGACTTGTCTACAATGAGCAGTTCTTC.

This clone has a handful of counts. The V gene is TRBV9, the J gene TRBJ2-7; 8 bases align to TRBD1. Germline trimming cut 4 bases from V and 4 bases from J; bases unmatched to any gene: 7. CDR3 length equals 14 residues. Germline V gives CDR1 SGDLS, CDR2 YYNGEE. CDR3 loop: CASSPRQGYYEQYF. The CDR3 DNA reads as TGTGCCAGCAGCCCCCGACAGGGGTATTACGAGCAGTACTTC.

The V and J genes are TRBV29-1 and TRBJ2-7; tentative D call: TRBD2 (6 bases). Germline lookup yields CDR1 SQVTM and CDR2 ANQGSEA. Trimming pared 6 bases from V and 3 bases from J, leaving 15 bases between. The CDR3 runs 13 residues. The CDR3 DNA reads TGCAGCGTCACGACTAGGGCTGGCTACGAGCAGTACTTC. Translation gives CSVTTRAGYEQYF.

This clone was recorded a few times. This chain connects TRBV19 to TRBJ1-1, with D perhaps matching TRBD1 (5 bases). Germline V lookup: CDR1 LNHDA, CDR2 SQIVND (reference sequence). The ends were cut back, 0 bases at V and 4 bases at J, with 9 bases in the middle. This CDR3 has 14 residues. CDR3 coding DNA: TGTGCCAGTAGTATAGAGGCAGGGTCCACTGAAGCTTTCTTT. Protein: CASSIEAGSTEAFF.

J is TRBJ2-3 and V is TRBV9; TRBD2 agrees at 13 bases. The trim removed 2 bases at V and 4 bases at J, leaving 4 bases unmatched. The length of the CDR3 is 16 residues. Per the germline V gene, CDR1 is SGDLS and CDR2 is YYNGEE. The CDR3 reads CASSVGTSGIADTQYF. The CDR3 DNA reads TGTGCCAGCAGCGTCGGGACTAGCGGGATCGCAGATACGCAGTATTTT.

The CDR3 bases are TGTGCCAGCAGCTTCCTCCTTAATTACGAGCAGTACTTC. Its protein product is CASSFLLNYEQYF. The chain is built from TRBV7-7 and TRBJ2-7; the D is unclear. Per the germline V gene, CDR1 is SSHAT and CDR2 is FNYEAQ (reference sequence). V shed 3 bases and J shed 4 bases, with 10 bases lying between them. This CDR3 is built from 13 residues. The entire variable domain, with the rest obtained from reference TRBV7-7 and TRBJ2-7, is as follows: GAGVSQSPRYKVTKRGQDVTLRCDPISSHATLYWYQQALGQGPEFLTYFNYEAQPDKSGLPSDRFSAERPEGSISTLTIQRTEQRDSAMYRCASSFLLNYEQYFGPGTRLTVT.

A few counts support this clone. The rearrangement links TRBV29-1 to TRBJ1-5, with TRBD1 matching 10 bases. J was trimmed by 6 bases and V by 5 bases; bases with no gene match: 4. This CDR3 has 13 residues. In germline, CDR1 is SQVTM, CDR2 ANQGSEA. CDR3 nucleotide sequence: TGCAGCGTTTCCCGGGACAGGGGTCAGCCCCAGCATTTT. This translates into CSVSRDRGQPQHF.

There are a few counts of this clone. The gene calls are TRBV2 and TRBJ1-2; maybe TRBD1 (6 bases). The CDR3 runs 14 residues. The germline V and J ends were trimmed by 8 bases and 6 bases, with 19 bases remaining between them. Germline values: CDR1 SNHLY, CDR2 FYNNEI. The CDR3 region has the DNA TGTGCCAGCCACGCCCGGGGTCAGGGGAATGGCTACACCTTC. It is translated as CASHARGQGNGYTF. The full variable domain, rest sourced from reference TRBV2 and TRBJ1-2, is EPEVTQTPSHQVTQMGQEVILRCVPISNHLYFYWYRQILGQKVEFLVSFYNNEISEKSEIFDDQFSVERPDGSNFTLKIRSTKLEDSAMYFCASHARGQGNGYTFGSGTRLTVV.

This clone was counted a few times. The V call is TRBV7-9, the J call TRBJ1-4; a weak D match, TRBD1 (6 bases). The germline V and J ends were trimmed by 5 bases and 10 bases, with 11 bases remaining between them. The CDR3 is 12 residues long. The germline V gene has CDR1 SEHNR and CDR2 FQNEAQ (reference sequence). CDR3 residues: CASSDRSRKLFF. Here the CDR3 DNA reads TGTGCCAGCAGCGACAGGTCGCGAAAACTGTTTTTT.

This clone was observed a handful of times. The gene calls are TRBV6-1 and TRBJ1-4, with D unclear. Germline loops: CDR1 MNHNS, CDR2 SASEGT. This CDR3 spans 15 amino acids. V was shortened by 8 bases and J by 4 bases, with 17 bases between the two germline ends. CDR3 protein: CASAPLAVYNEKLFF. The CDR3 bases are TGTGCCAGCGCCCCCCTGGCGGTCTATAATGAAAAACTGTTTTTT.

This clone has just a few counts. This rearrangement joins TRBV5-1 to TRBJ2-5, with 12 bases matching TRBD1. CDR1 is SGHRS, CDR2 YFSETQ, per germline. V dropped 4 bases and J dropped 5; count of bases not matched to a gene: 6. The CDR3 extends over 15 amino acids. CDR3: CASSPGTGGDETQYF. CDR3 bases: TGCGCCAGCAGCCCTGGGACAGGGGGCGACGAGACCCAGTACTTC. Full variable domain (rest looked up from reference TRBV5-1 and TRBJ2-5): KAGVTQTPRYLIKTRGQQVTLSCSPISGHRSVSWYQQTPGQGLQFLFEYFSETQRNKGNFPGRFSGRQFSNSRSEMNVSTLELGDSALYLCASSPGTGGDETQYFGPGTRLLVL.

This chain connects TRBV6-6 to TRBJ2-3, with TRBD2 matching over 9 bases. This CDR3 spans 16 amino acids. The J segment lost 2 bases and the V segment lost 2 bases, leaving 5 bases of the junction unmatched. Germline-derived CDR1 and CDR2 are MNHNY and SVGAGI (reference sequence). CDR3 amino acids: CASSYLAGGYTDTQYF. CDR3 nucleotide sequence: TGTGCCAGCAGTTACCTCGCGGGAGGGTACACAGATACGCAGTATTTT.

This clone was seen more than once but under ten times. This chain uses TRBV18 with TRBJ1-4, with 12 bases identical to TRBD1. This CDR3 region has 17 residues. The junction had 7 bases not matched to a gene; V was cut back by 3 bases and J by 5 bases. Germline lookup yields CDR1 KGHSH and CDR2 LQKENI. The CDR3 is CASSPPGQGARNEKLFF. The CDR3 nucleotides are TGTGCCAGCTCACCCCCGGGACAGGGGGCAAGGAATGAAAAACTGTTTTTT.

This clone was counted a few times. The chain uses TRBV30 and TRBJ1-2; a weak D match, TRBD1 (5 bases). CDR1 is GTSNPN and CDR2 is SVGIG in the germline V gene (reference sequence). Trimming cost V 6 bases and J 6 bases, with 14 bases left between them. This CDR3 contains 12 residues. The CDR3 DNA sequence: TGTGCCTGTTATAGTCAGGGTAATGGCTACACCTTC. Its translation is CACYSQGNGYTF. The full variable domain, completed using reference TRBV30 and TRBJ1-2, is SQTIHQWPATLVQPVGSPLSLECTVEGTSNPNLYWYRQAAGRGLQLLFYSVGIGQISSEVPQNLSASRPQDRQFILSSKKLLLSDSGFYLCACYSQGNGYTFGSGTRLTVV.

This chain links TRBV6-6 with TRBJ1-5; 11 positions agree with TRBD1. The CDR3 has 16 amino acids. CDR1 and CDR2 from the germline V gene are MNHNY and SVGAGI (reference sequence). The junction had 11 bases not matched to a gene; V was cut back by 7 bases and J by 6 bases. The DNA for the CDR3 is TGTGCCAGCAACCCAAGGGACAGGGGGTCCACTCAGCCCCAGCATTTT. Amino acid sequence: CASNPRDRGSTQPQHF.

This clone has a handful of counts. This chain uses TRBV10-2 with TRBJ1-4; TRBD1 matches 11 bases. The germline V gene has CDR1 WSHSY and CDR2 SAAADI. The CDR3 covers 16 residues. V lost 6 bases to trimming and J lost 6 bases; unmatched junction nucleotides: 9. This chain's CDR3 is CASSGIGTGGDEKLFF. The CDR3 coding sequence is TGCGCCAGCAGCGGTATCGGGACAGGGGGAGATGAAAAACTGTTTTTT.

This rearrangement joins TRBV25-1 to TRBJ2-5, with TRBD1 identical over 8 bases. The J call may be incorrect, as the DNA end agrees better with TRBJ2-7. CDR3 length equals 12 residues. The germline V gene encodes CDR1 MGHDK and CDR2 SYGVNS. The chain's CDR3 is CASSGQGYEQYF. In nucleotides, the CDR3 is TGTGCCAGCAGTGGACAGGGGTACGAGCAGTACTTC.